This TCR beta chain appears in the sequencing data of a study of blood T cell repertoires in COVID-19. Profiling relied on immunoSEQ multiplex PCR, and the TCRdb table lists in-frame clones only, not all of them. The table lists roughly 150,000 clones, more than 65% of them singletons. The clonotype was recovered from a woman aged 45-59 years with acute or convalescent COVID-19. Sequencing input: peripheral blood.

For the CDR3, the DNA is TGTGCCACCAGCAGGATCGGAGCGGAGTCCTACGAGCAGTACTTC. Its protein is CATSRIGAESYEQYF. The V gene is TRBV15, the J gene TRBJ2-7, with D possibly TRBD2 on 5 matching bases. The CDR3 consists of 15 residues. CDR1 LNHNV and CDR2 YYDKDF come from the germline V gene (reference sequence). The V gene lost 3 bases and the J gene lost 1 base, with 13 bases spanning the gap.